The rows below give T cell receptor beta chains drawn from one sample of a study of cytomegalovirus exposure and HLA in healthy donors. Assay: immunoSEQ multiplex PCR; the TCRdb copy retains only in-frame clones and omits some. Counted here are some 160,000 clones, around 10% occurring once; the ten biggest clones make up 1.8%. Sample: PBMCs. The receptors derive from a male donor in good health and CMV-seronegative. The conserved cysteine and the conserved F or W are not part of the CDR3 here. Size tells how often a clone was seen (once, few, many) or the class of an expanded clone, and some rows leave it out.

j_call clone_size v_call cdr3_aa
TRBJ1-2 . TRBV5-6 ASSYGTFFASGYT
TRBJ1-2 . TRBV5-4 ASSLPDYGYT
TRBJ2-1 . TRBV5-1 ASSRQSLGSYNEQF
TRBJ2-3 . TRBV4-3 ASSQDGQPTMAGTQY
TRBJ2-5 . TRBV7-2 ASSPSGSPWGETQY
TRBJ1-2 few TRBV28 ASSFRGNYGYT
TRBJ2-5 . TRBV7-9 ASIIPTSGQETQY
TRBJ1-2 few TRBV28 ASSLADGGGGYT
TRBJ2-7 few TRBV27 ASSFGETYEQY
TRBJ2-3 few TRBV6-1 ASSEGGRALDTQY
. once TRBV29-1 SVEEAYEQY
TRBJ2-3 . TRBV7-2 ASGRTLTDTQY
TRBJ2-7 few TRBV27 ASSLTGGSYEQY
TRBJ2-7 . TRBV13 ASSFSGGYEQY
TRBJ2-7 few TRBV6-5 ASSDRGLTYEQY
TRBJ1-1 . TRBV7-2 ASSSKGRLTEAF
TRBJ1-5 . TRBV7-9 ASSSGSGDQPQH
TRBJ1-1 . TRBV28 ASFLDRRTEAF
TRBJ1-3 . TRBV19 ASSIAAEASGNTIY
TRBJ1-2 . TRBV28 ASSLSQGGGYT
TRBJ1-5 . TRBV5-1 ASSPGTGDGQPQH
TRBJ1-6 . TRBV7-9 ASSLGSATENSPLH
TRBJ2-7 . TRBV30 AWSVRGYEQY
TRBJ1-5 few TRBV6-5 ASSLGGYQPQH
TRBJ1-1 few TRBV6-7 ASSILPGQENTEAF
TRBJ1-2 . TRBV4-1 ASSQVPNGGYGYT
TRBJ2-5 . TRBV7-6 ASSAWGEYETQY
TRBJ2-1 few TRBV19 ASRLSGRIYEQF
TRBJ2-7 . TRBV7-3 ASSLMGDGEQY
TRBJ1-1 . TRBV27 ASSRSRNTEAF
TRBJ2-7 few TRBV5-1 ASSLISDEQY
TRBJ2-4 . TRBV28 ASSSPGQGPY
TRBJ2-3 . TRBV9 ASSRTGGTDTQY
TRBJ2-5 . TRBV9 ASSVSGGDQETQY
TRBJ1-2 few TRBV27 ASSFDRVGGYT
TRBJ2-3 few TRBV21-1 ASSAQGRDTQY
TRBJ1-2 . TRBV27 ASSLQGALLYGYT
TRBJ2-7 few TRBV10-3 AISGDYNSYEQY
TRBJ2-2 . TRBV10-3 AISARTDYTGELF
TRBJ2-7 . TRBV27 ASRPWDSTYEQY
TRBJ1-2 . TRBV19 ASSFEYGYT
TRBJ2-5 . TRBV18 ASSPSLEETQY
TRBJ2-1 few TRBV19 ASSWTKVLSYNEQF
TRBJ2-3 . TRBV7-8 ASSLASGRETDTQY
TRBJ2-1 . TRBV10-1 ASKTSGSASSYNEQF
TRBJ2-3 few TRBV6-5 ASSSPSPVDTQY
TRBJ2-7 . TRBV7-9 ASSTGTLGQGIGYEQY
TRBJ2-1 . TRBV5-4 ASSLSAGGYNEQF
TRBJ2-7 few TRBV4-3 ASSQDGTGSSYEQY
TRBJ2-7 . TRBV4-1 ASSHLHDSSYEQY
TRBJ2-1 few TRBV6-1 ASSTTSPRIDEQF
TRBJ2-4 . TRBV6-1 ASSGAWSENIQY
TRBJ2-1 . TRBV6-5 ASGGGASYNEQF
TRBJ1-4 . TRBV7-2 ASSVDRGREKLF
TRBJ1-2 . TRBV20-1 SAPTDYGYT
TRBJ1-5 few TRBV19 ASSPVTVRSNQPQH
TRBJ2-3 few TRBV4-2 ASSLRQGRITDTQY